Below are 13 T cell receptor beta chains sequenced from a single sample in a study of cytomegalovirus exposure and HLA in healthy donors. With 60 Vbeta and 13 Jbeta primers, the PCR was carried out. Some clones are missing from TCRdb's copy, which holds only in-frame ones; the method was immunoSEQ multiplex PCR. The table includes about 210,000 clones, 78% detected once. The sample consisted of PBMCs. Receptors were obtained from a boy between 10 and 17 years old in good health and CMV-seronegative.

V usage is TRBV5-6 and J usage is TRBJ1-2, with D possibly TRBD1 on 6 matching bases. Germline V gives CDR1 SGHDT, CDR2 YYEEEE. V lost 4 bases and J 4 bases, leaving 8 bases between the germline ends. The CDR3 is 12 amino acids. The CDR3 bases are TGTGCCAGCAGCCCACAGGGCTATGGCTACACCTTC. This gives the protein CASSPQGYGYTF.

The rearrangement joins TRBV7-9 to TRBJ1-4; no clear D gene. V dropped 1 base and J dropped 8 bases, with 8 bases sitting between them. The CDR3 extends over 13 amino acids. Germline CDR1 and CDR2: SEHNR and FQNEAQ (reference sequence). The CDR3 loop reads CASSLGVGEKLFF. Written as DNA, the CDR3 is TGTGCCAGCAGCTTAGGGGTGGGCGAAAAACTGTTTTTT. Filled out from reference TRBV7-9 and TRBJ1-4, the complete variable domain reads DTGVSQNPRHKITKRGQNVTFRCDPISEHNRLYWYRQTLGQGPEFLTYFQNEAQLEKSRLLSDRFSAERPKGSFSTLEIQRTEQGDSAMYLCASSLGVGEKLFFGSGTQLSVL.

This chain connects TRBV6-6 to TRBJ1-4, with D unresolved. The V end was cut by 6 bases, the J end by 8 bases, with 19 bases between. The CDR3 contains 15 residues. Per germline, CDR1 MNHNY and CDR2 SVGAGI (reference sequence). CDR3 in DNA: TGTGCCAGCAGGGACCGGGCCACGCGGGAGGAAAAACTGTTTTTT. This encodes CASRDRATREEKLFF.

The J gene is TRBJ1-5, the V gene TRBV6-5; TRBD1 is a possible D gene (6 bases). The germline V and J ends were trimmed by 9 bases and 4 bases, with 16 bases remaining between them. Germline values: CDR1 MNHEY, CDR2 SVGAGI. The CDR3 is made up of 14 amino acids. The CDR3 DNA follows: TGTGCCAGTAACAAGGCAGGGGAAAATCAGCCCCAGCATTTT. Encoded protein: CASNKAGENQPQHF.

V gene TRBV27 combines with J gene TRBJ2-1; tentative D call: TRBD2 (6 bases). Per germline, CDR1 MNHEY and CDR2 SMNVEV (reference sequence). Between the trimmed V and J ends, which lost 2 bases and 0 bases, there was a span of 11 bases. The CDR3 length is 16 residues. CDR3 sequence (DNA): TGTGCCAGCAGTTTAATCGGGGGAGCCTCCTACAATGAGCAGTTCTTC. Protein sequence: CASSLIGGASYNEQFF.

The J gene is TRBJ1-1, the V gene TRBV5-4, with a tentative D call TRBD1 (6 bases). CDR1 is SGHNT, CDR2 YYREEE, per germline (reference sequence). CDR3 length equals 14 residues. Deletions cut 0 bases from V and 4 bases from J, with 10 bases between. In nucleotides, the CDR3 is TGTGCCAGCAGCTTGGGACAACAGGGCACTGAAGCTTTCTTT. This sequence encodes CASSLGQQGTEAFF.

The chain couples TRBV6-1 to TRBJ2-3, with 12 bases lining up with TRBD1. The trim removed 4 bases at V and 3 bases at J, leaving 8 bases unmatched. Germline values: CDR1 MNHNS, CDR2 SASEGT. The CDR3 is 17 amino acids. DNA for the CDR3: TGTGCCAGCAGTGGCCTCCGGGACAGGGGGCCGACAGATACGCAGTATTTT. This codes for CASSGLRDRGPTDTQYF.

The rearrangement uses TRBV18 and TRBJ1-5; 9 positions match TRBD1. V was clipped by 3 bases and J by 11 bases; unmatched bases: 17. The CDR3 runs to 17 residues. Germline V gives CDR1 KGHSH, CDR2 LQKENI. The CDR3 here is CASSPTIGNRGLGAQHF. In nucleotides, the CDR3 is TGTGCCAGCTCACCGACAATCGGGAACAGGGGGCTCGGAGCCCAGCATTTT.

This chain joins TRBV10-3 and TRBJ1-5; 11 bases fit TRBD1. V lost 3 bases, J lost 11 bases, and 6 bases stayed unmatched. This CDR3 comprises 14 residues. Germline assignment: CDR1 ENHRY and CDR2 SYGVKD. This chain's CDR3 is CAISDRTGGLSQHF. The CDR3 DNA is TGTGCCATCAGTGACCGGACAGGGGGCTTGTCCCAGCATTTT.

The chain has TRBV19 and TRBJ1-2; D ambiguous. The germline CDR1 and CDR2 sequences are LNHDA and SQIVND (reference sequence). V lost 1 base to trimming and J lost 2 bases, with 8 bases between them. This CDR3 spans 14 amino acids. CDR3 sequence (DNA): TGTGCCAGTAGTATAGGAGGAACCAACTATGGCTACACCTTC. As protein: CASSIGGTNYGYTF.

The count of this clone is one. The J gene is TRBJ1-2, the V gene TRBV6-1; D perhaps matches TRBD1 (5 bases). The germline V and J ends were trimmed by 4 bases and 4 bases, with 16 bases remaining between them. Germline CDR1 is MNHNS and CDR2 is SASEGT. The CDR3 runs 15 residues. The CDR3 bases are TGTGCCAGCAGTGGGGGCCTTCGGAGTGGCTATGGCTACACCTTC. Protein sequence: CASSGGLRSGYGYTF.

This clone was observed a few times. The chain has TRBV19 and TRBJ1-1, with D possibly being TRBD1 (5 bases). This CDR3 is built from 14 residues. Germline V gene sequence: CDR1 LNHDA, CDR2 SQIVND (reference sequence). V was pared by 6 bases and J by 8 bases, with 19 bases between. Written as DNA, the CDR3 is TGTGCCAGTAGCTGGGGCTCACCCTTAGGAGAAGCTTTCTTT. Protein: CASSWGSPLGEAFF.

V usage is TRBV7-9 and J usage is TRBJ1-2, with unresolved D. CDR3 length: 14 residues. Germline values: CDR1 SEHNR, CDR2 FQNEAQ (reference sequence). Trimming took off 0 bases at V and 2 bases at J, with 7 bases between the two ends. CDR3 coding DNA: TGTGCCAGCAGCTTAGCGAGCGGGAACTATGGCTACACCTTC. Protein: CASSLASGNYGYTF.